The 10 T cell receptor beta chains listed next were all sequenced from one sample in a study of blood T cell repertoires in COVID-19 (TCRdb year 2020). Receptors were amplified or captured by the immunoSEQ multiplex PCR assay. TCRdb's version of the immuneACCESS table is confined to in-frame rearrangements and falls short of the full clone set. An unresolved V gene accounts for under half of the shortfall where checked; the remainder is of unknown origin. In all, the sample holds about 71,000 clones, and around 84% of those were seen once. The ten top clones hold 5.5% to 8% of the sample. The material sequenced was peripheral blood. The receptors originated from a man over 45 with active COVID-19.

The DNA for the CDR3 is TGTGCCAGCACCCAACAGGTTATGAACACTGAAGCTTTCTTT. Amino acids: CASTQQVMNTEAFF. The chain combines TRBV7-8 with TRBJ1-1; possibly TRBD1 for D (5 bases). Germline CDR1 is SGHVS and CDR2 is FQNEAQ. V was trimmed by 7 bases and J by 0 bases, leaving 12 bases between them. The CDR3 length is 14 residues.

The chain combines TRBV13 with TRBJ2-1; D is ambiguous. The CDR3 is 13 amino acids. V dropped 1 base and J dropped 7 bases, with 8 bases sitting between them. The germline CDR1 and CDR2 sequences are PRHDT and FYEKMQ (reference sequence). The DNA for the CDR3 is TGTGCCAGCAGCTTAGTCCAGGTGAATGAGCAGTTCTTC. This gives the protein CASSLVQVNEQFF. The full variable domain, rest sourced from reference TRBV13 and TRBJ2-1, is AAGVIQSPRHLIKEKRETATLKCYPIPRHDTVYWYQQGPGQDPQFLISFYEKMQSDKGSIPDRFSAQQFSDYHSELNMSSLELGDSALYFCASSLVQVNEQFFGPGTRLTVL.

This clone was counted a single time. This chain uses TRBV4-2 with TRBJ2-5, with 12 bases that match TRBD2. In germline, CDR1 is LGHNA, CDR2 YNFKEQ. J gave up 5 bases and V 2 bases, and 6 bases lay outside the gene matches. The CDR3 consists of 16 residues. The CDR3 coding sequence is TGTGCCAGCAGCCAATACCTGGGACTAGCGGGTGAGACCCAGTACTTC. Protein sequence: CASSQYLGLAGETQYF.

V gene TRBV7-9 combines with J gene TRBJ1-4, with 7 bases that match TRBD1. This CDR3 region has 15 residues. J was trimmed by 4 bases and V by 6 bases; bases with no gene match: 8. Per germline, CDR1 SEHNR and CDR2 FQNEAQ (reference sequence). CDR3 nucleotide sequence: TGTGCCAGCAGGCGAACAGGGGCCCTTAATGAAAAACTGTTTTTT. Protein sequence: CASRRTGALNEKLFF.

J is TRBJ2-7 and V is TRBV6-5, with 8 bases lining up with TRBD2. Trimming at V came to 6 bases and at J to 1 base, leaving 8 bases not matched to a gene. Germline V lookup: CDR1 MNHEY, CDR2 SVGAGI. The CDR3 has 15 amino acids. The CDR3 loop reads CASRTAGGWSYEQYF. The CDR3 DNA reads as TGTGCCAGCAGAACCGCGGGGGGTTGGTCCTACGAGCAGTACTTC.

This clone occurred once. The V and J genes are TRBV3-1 (or the pseudogene TRBV3-2) and TRBJ1-1; no clear D. The germline V gene encodes CDR1 LGHDT and CDR2 YNNKEL (reference sequence). This CDR3 contains 14 residues. The germline V and J ends were trimmed by 4 bases and 3 bases, with 12 bases remaining between them. DNA for the CDR3: TGTGCCAGCAGCCCGCCACGGGGTGACACTGAAGCTTTCTTT. Amino acids: CASSPPRGDTEAFF.

The V gene is TRBV5-1, the J gene TRBJ1-6; 8 bases fit TRBD1. Looked up from germline, CDR1 is SGHRS and CDR2 is YFSETQ. The V gene end was trimmed by 4 bases and the J gene end by 6 bases; junction bases not matched to a gene: 12. This CDR3 is built from 17 residues. CDR3 sequence (DNA): TGCGCCAGCAGCCCCACGACAGGGGTCGGAGGTAATTCACCCCTCCACTTT. It encodes CASSPTTGVGGNSPLHF.

As DNA, the CDR3 is TGTGCCAGCAGCCCCGCCGGGACAGGGATCAACGAGCAGTACTTC. This encodes CASSPAGTGINEQYF. The rearrangement uses TRBV28 and TRBJ2-7, with 9 bases aligning to TRBD1. The CDR3 spans 15 residues. The J segment lost 5 bases and the V segment lost 6 bases, leaving 11 bases of the junction unmatched. Germline V CDR1 and CDR2: MDHEN, SYDVKM.

V usage is TRBV2 and J usage is TRBJ1-2; a weak D match, TRBD1 (5 bases). Trimming removed 4 bases at V and 2 bases at J, with 11 bases between. From germline, CDR1 is SNHLY and CDR2 FYNNEI. The CDR3 is 14 residues long. The CDR3: CASSVQDGNYGYTF. CDR3 bases: TGTGCCAGCAGTGTACAGGACGGGAACTATGGCTACACCTTC.

Only a few counts were recorded for this clone. The rearrangement links TRBV5-1 to TRBJ2-2; D not resolved. The CDR3 sequence is 15 residues long. Germline V CDR1 and CDR2: SGHRS, YFSETQ. The V end was cut by 0 bases, the J end by 0 bases, with 6 bases between. The CDR3 DNA follows: TGCGCCAGCAGCTTGGTACAGTCGAACACCGGGGAGCTGTTTTTT. Its translation is CASSLVQSNTGELFF.